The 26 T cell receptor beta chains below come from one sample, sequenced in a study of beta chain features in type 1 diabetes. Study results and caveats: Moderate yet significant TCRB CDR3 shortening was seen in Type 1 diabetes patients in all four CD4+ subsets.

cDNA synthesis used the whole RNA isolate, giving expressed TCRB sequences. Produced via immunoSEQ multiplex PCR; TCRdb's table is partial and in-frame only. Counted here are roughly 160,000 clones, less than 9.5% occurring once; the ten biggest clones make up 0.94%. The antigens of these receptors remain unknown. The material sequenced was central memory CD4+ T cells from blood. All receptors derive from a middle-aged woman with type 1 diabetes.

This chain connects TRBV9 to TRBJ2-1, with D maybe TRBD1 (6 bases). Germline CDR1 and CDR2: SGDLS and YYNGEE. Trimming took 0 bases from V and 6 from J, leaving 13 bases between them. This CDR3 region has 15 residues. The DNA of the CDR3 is TGTGCCAGCAGCGTAGCGGCAGGGGTGACCAATGAGCAGTTCTTC. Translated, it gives CASSVAAGVTNEQFF.

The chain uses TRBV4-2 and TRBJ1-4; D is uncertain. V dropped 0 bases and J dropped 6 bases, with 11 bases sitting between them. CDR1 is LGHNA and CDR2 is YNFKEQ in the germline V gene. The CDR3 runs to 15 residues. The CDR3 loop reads CASSQDRGSYEKLFF. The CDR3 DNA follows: TGTGCCAGCAGCCAAGATCGGGGATCCTATGAAAAACTGTTTTTT.

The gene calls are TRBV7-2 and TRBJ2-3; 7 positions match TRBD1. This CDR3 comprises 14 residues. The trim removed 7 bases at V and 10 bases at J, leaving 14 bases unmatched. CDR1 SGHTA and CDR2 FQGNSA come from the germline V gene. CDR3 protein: CASTPDRVRNSQYF. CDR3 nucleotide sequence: TGTGCCAGCACCCCAGACAGGGTACGGAATTCGCAGTATTTT.

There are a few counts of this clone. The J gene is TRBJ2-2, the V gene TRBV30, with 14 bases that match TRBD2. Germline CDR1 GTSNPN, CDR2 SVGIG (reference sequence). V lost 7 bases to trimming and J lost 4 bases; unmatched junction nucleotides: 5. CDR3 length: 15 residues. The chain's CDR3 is CASTGLAGATGELFF. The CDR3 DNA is TGTGCCTCAACGGGACTAGCGGGAGCCACCGGGGAGCTGTTTTTT.

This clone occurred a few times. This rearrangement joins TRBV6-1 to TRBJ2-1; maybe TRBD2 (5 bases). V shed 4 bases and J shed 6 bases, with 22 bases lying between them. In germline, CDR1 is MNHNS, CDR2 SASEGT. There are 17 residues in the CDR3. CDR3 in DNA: TGTGCCAGCAGTGGGGGTTTTGGGAGTAGCCGGGGCAATGAGCAGTTCTTC. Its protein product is CASSGGFGSSRGNEQFF.

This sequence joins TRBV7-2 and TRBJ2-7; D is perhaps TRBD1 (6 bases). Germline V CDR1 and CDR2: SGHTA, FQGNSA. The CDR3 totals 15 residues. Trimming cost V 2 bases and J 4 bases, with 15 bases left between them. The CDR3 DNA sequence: TGTGCCAGCAGCTTACTAGTTGGGGACACATACGAGCAGTACTTC. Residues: CASSLLVGDTYEQYF.

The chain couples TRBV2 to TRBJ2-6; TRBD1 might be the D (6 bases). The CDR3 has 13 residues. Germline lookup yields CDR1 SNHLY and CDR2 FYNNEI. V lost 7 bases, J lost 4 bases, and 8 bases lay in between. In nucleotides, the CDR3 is TGTGCCAGCACAGGGGACGGGGCCAACGTCCTGACTTTC. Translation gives CASTGDGANVLTF.

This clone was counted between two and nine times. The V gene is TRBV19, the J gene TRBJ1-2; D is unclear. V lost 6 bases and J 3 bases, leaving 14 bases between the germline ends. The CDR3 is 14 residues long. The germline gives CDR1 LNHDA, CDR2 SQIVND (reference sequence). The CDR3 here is CASRLLSTHYGYTF. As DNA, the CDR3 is TGTGCCAGTAGACTACTTTCGACCCACTATGGCTACACCTTC.

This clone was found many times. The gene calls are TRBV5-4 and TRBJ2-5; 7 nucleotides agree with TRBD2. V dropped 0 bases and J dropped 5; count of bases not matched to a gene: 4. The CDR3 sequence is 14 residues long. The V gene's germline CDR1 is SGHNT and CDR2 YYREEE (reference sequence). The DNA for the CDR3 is TGTGCCAGCAGCTTGGCCGGACTAGTGGAGACCCAGTACTTC. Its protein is CASSLAGLVETQYF.

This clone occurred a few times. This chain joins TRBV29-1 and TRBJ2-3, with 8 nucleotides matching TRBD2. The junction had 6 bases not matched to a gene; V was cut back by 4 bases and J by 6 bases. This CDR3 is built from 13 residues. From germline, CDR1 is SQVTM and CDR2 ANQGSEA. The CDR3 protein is CSVVDREGDTQYF. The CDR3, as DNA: TGCAGCGTTGTGGACCGGGAGGGGGATACGCAGTATTTT.

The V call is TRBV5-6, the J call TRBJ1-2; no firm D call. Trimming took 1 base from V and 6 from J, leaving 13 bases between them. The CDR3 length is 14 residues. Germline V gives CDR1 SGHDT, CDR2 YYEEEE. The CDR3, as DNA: TGTGCCAGCAGCTTGAACACAGTTCGCGATGGCTACACCTTC. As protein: CASSLNTVRDGYTF.

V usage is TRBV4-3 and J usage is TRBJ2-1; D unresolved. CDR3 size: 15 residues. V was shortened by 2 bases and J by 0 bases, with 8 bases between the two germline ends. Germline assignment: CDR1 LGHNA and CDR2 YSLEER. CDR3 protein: CASSQLQSSYNEQFF. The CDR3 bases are TGCGCCAGCAGCCAACTACAGAGCTCCTACAATGAGCAGTTCTTC.

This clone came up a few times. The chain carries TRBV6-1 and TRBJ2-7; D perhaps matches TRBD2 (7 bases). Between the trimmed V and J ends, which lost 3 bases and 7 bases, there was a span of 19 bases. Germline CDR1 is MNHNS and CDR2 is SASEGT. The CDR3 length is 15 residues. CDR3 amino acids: CASSDGRGGSQEQYF. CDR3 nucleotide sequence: TGTGCCAGCAGTGATGGCAGGGGAGGGTCCCAGGAGCAGTACTTC.

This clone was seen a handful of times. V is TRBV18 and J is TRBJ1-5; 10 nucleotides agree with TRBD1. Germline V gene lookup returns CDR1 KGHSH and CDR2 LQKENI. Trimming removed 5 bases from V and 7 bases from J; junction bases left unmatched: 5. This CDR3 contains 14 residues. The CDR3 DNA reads TGTGCCAGCTCAGGGGGACAGGGGTACCAGCCCCAGCATTTT. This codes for CASSGGQGYQPQHF. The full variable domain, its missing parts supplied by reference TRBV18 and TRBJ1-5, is NAGVMQNPRHLVRRRGQEARLRCSPMKGHSHVYWYRQLPEEGLKFMVYLQKENIIDESGMPKERFSAEFPKEGPSILRIQQVVRGDSAAYFCASSGGQGYQPQHFGDGTRLSIL.

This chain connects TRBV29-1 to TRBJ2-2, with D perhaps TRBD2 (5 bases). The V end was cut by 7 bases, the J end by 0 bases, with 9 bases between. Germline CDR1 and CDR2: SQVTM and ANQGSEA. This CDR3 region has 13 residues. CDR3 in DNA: TGCAGCGCGACTAATTCGAACACCGGGGAGCTGTTTTTT. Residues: CSATNSNTGELFF.

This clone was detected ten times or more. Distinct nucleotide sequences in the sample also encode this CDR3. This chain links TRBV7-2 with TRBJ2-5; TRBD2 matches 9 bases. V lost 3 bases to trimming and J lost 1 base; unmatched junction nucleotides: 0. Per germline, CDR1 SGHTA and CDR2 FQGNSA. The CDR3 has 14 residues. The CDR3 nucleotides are TGTGCCAGCAGCTTTAGCGGGGGCCAAGAGACCCAGTACTTC. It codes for CASSFSGGQETQYF.

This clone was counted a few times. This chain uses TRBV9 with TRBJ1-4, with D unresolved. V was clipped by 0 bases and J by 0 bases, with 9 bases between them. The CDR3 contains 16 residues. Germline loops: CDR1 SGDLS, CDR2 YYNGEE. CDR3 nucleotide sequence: TGTGCCAGCAGCGTAGCGACGACTGCAACTAATGAAAAACTGTTTTTT. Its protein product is CASSVATTATNEKLFF.

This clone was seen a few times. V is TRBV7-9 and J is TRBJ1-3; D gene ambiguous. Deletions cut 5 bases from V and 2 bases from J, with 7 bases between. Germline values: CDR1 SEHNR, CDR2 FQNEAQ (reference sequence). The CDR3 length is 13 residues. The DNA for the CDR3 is TGTGCCAGCAGCGACAACGCTGGAAACACCATATATTTT. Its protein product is CASSDNAGNTIYF.

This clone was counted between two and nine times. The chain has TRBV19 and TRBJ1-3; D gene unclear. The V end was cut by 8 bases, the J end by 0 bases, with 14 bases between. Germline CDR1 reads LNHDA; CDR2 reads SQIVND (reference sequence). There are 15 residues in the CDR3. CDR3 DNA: TGTGCCAGTCGACTTTTCGGGGACTCTGGAAACACCATATATTTT. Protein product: CASRLFGDSGNTIYF. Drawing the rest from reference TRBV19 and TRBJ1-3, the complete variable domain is DGGITQSPKYLFRKEGQNVTLSCEQNLNHDAMYWYRQDPGQGLRLIYYSQIVNDFQKGDIAEGYSVSREKKESFPLTVTSAQKNPTAFYLCASRLFGDSGNTIYFGEGSWLTVV.

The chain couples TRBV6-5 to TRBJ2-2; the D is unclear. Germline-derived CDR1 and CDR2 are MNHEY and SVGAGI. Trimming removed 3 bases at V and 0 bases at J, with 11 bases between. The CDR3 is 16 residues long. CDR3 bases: TGTGCCAGCAGTTATGCGGCAACTCCGAACACCGGGGAGCTGTTTTTT. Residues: CASSYAATPNTGELFF.

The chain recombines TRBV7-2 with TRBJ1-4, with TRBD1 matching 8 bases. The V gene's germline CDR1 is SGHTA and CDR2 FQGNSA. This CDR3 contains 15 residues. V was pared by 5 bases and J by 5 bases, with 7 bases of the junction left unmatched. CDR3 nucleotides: TGTGCCAGCAGCGAAAACAGGGGGATCAATGAAAAACTGTTTTTT. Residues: CASSENRGINEKLFF.

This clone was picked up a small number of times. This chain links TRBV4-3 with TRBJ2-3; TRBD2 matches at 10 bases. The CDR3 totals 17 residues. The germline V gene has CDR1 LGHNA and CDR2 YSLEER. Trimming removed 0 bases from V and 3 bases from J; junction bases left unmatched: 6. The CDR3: CASSQDLSSGRTDTQYF. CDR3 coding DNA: TGCGCCAGCAGCCAAGATCTCTCTAGCGGGAGAACAGATACGCAGTATTTT.

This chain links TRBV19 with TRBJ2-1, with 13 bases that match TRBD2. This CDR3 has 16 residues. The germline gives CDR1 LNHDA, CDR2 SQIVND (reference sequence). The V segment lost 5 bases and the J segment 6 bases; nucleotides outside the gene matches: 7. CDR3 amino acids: CASSRPTSGGTNEQFF. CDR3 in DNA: TGTGCCAGTAGTCGGCCGACTAGCGGGGGGACCAATGAGCAGTTCTTC.

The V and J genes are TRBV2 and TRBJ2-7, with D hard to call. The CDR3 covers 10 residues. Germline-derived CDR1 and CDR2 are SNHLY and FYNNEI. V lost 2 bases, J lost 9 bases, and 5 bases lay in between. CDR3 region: CASSEIAQYF. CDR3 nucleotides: TGTGCCAGCAGTGAAATAGCGCAGTACTTC. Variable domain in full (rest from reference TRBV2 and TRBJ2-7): EPEVTQTPSHQVTQMGQEVILRCVPISNHLYFYWYRQILGQKVEFLVSFYNNEISEKSEIFDDQFSVERPDGSNFTLKIRSTKLEDSAMYFCASSEIAQYFGPGTRLTVT.

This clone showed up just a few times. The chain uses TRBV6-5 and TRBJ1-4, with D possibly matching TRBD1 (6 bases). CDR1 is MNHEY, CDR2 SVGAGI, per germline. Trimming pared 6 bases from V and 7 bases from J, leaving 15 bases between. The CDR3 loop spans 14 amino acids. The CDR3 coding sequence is TGTGCCAGCAGCCTAGACAGGATACCTGAAAAACTGTTTTTT. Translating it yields CASSLDRIPEKLFF.

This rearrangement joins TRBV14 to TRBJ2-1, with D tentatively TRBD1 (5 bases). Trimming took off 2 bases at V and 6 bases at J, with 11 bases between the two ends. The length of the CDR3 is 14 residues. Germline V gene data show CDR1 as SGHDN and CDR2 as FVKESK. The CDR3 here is CASSQTRVLNEQFF. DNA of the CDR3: TGTGCCAGCAGCCAAACCAGGGTCCTCAATGAGCAGTTCTTC.